One and the same sample provided the 23 T cell receptor beta chains below, sequenced in a study of CD8+CD57+ T cells in acquired aplastic anemia. Patients chosen for sequencing had CD8+CD57+ cells that had expanded, as shown by flow cytometry. Genomic DNA templated the TCR beta VDJ and CDR3 profiling. MiXCR was run by TCRdb on the reads, yielding one entry per CDR3 protein. The profile shows 450,000 to 600,000 distinct CDR3 sequences, approximately 32% of them singletons. The sequenced sample was sorted CD4+, CD8+, or CD8+CD57+ T cells (not recorded which) from PBMCs. These receptors came from a human donor with aplastic anemia.

This chain uses TRBV30 with TRBJ1-2; D is unresolved. This CDR3 is built from 12 residues. V gave up 0 bases and J gave up 8 bases, with 10 bases separating them. CDR1 is GTSNPN and CDR2 is SVGIG in the germline V gene (reference sequence). The CDR3 protein is CAWSVVGSGYTF. DNA of the CDR3: TGTGCCTGGAGTGTAGTAGGGAGCGGCTACACCTTC.

This clonotype has a single count. The chain uses TRBV2 and TRBJ2-7; D unresolved. Germline CDR1 SNHLY, CDR2 FYNNEI. The CDR3 extends over 14 amino acids. V lost 8 bases, J lost 0 bases, and 14 bases lay in between. Here the CDR3 DNA reads TGTGCCAGCTCACCACCCTCGGTCTCCTACGAGCAGTACTTC. Its protein is CASSPPSVSYEQYF. Full variable domain (rest looked up from reference TRBV2 and TRBJ2-7): EPEVTQTPSHQVTQMGQEVILRCVPISNHLYFYWYRQILGQKVEFLVSFYNNEISEKSEIFDDQFSVERPDGSNFTLKIRSTKLEDSAMYFCASSPPSVSYEQYFGPGTRLTVT.

Turning to this clonotype: Given a much more abundant clone one base away, this may be a read error. The chain carries TRBV7-6 and TRBJ2-3; 10 bases are shared with TRBD2. The CDR3 contains 14 residues. In germline, CDR1 is SGHVS, CDR2 FNYEAQ. CDR3 residues: CSSSLAGGMDTQYF. CDR3 nucleotide sequence: TGTTCCAGCAGCTTAGCGGGGGGCATGGATACGCAGTATTTT.

Many counts were recorded for this clonotype. The chain links TRBV10-3 to TRBJ2-3; TRBD1 aligns across 9 bases. The CDR3 is 16 residues long. J gave up 6 bases and V 2 bases, and 9 bases lay outside the gene matches. The V gene's germline CDR1 is ENHRY and CDR2 SYGVKD. The CDR3 region is CAISETWDREFDTQYF. The CDR3 DNA reads TGTGCCATCAGTGAGACTTGGGACAGGGAGTTTGATACGCAGTATTTT.

This clonotype has a count of ten or more. V usage is TRBV7-2 and J usage is TRBJ2-1; tentative D call: TRBD2 (6 bases). The germline V and J ends were trimmed by 5 bases and 7 bases, with 15 bases remaining between them. The CDR3 length is 14 residues. Germline V CDR1 and CDR2: SGHTA, FQGNSA. CDR3 loop: CASSQRAGVNEQFF. The CDR3 DNA sequence: TGTGCCAGCAGCCAGCGAGCGGGCGTAAATGAGCAGTTCTTC.

The chain has TRBV12-3 or TRBV12-4 and TRBJ1-1; no reliable D call. V was pared by 5 bases and J by 4 bases, with 11 bases between. The CDR3 length is 13 residues. The CDR3 DNA sequence: TGTGCCAGCAGTGCGCAGACGGTCACTGAAGCTTTCTTT. Protein: CASSAQTVTEAFF.

The chain carries TRBV2 and TRBJ1-5, with a weak D call TRBD1 (5 bases). Trimming removed 6 bases at V and 14 bases at J, with 17 bases between. The germline V gene encodes CDR1 SNHLY and CDR2 FYNNEI. The CDR3 contains 12 residues. CDR3 nucleotide sequence: TGTGCCAGCAGCCGGGACCTGAGCCACGAGCATTTT. This gives the protein CASSRDLSHEHF. Using reference TRBV2 and TRBJ1-5 for the parts outside the CDR3, the full variable domain is EPEVTQTPSHQVTQMGQEVILRCVPISNHLYFYWYRQILGQKVEFLVSFYNNEISEKSEIFDDQFSVERPDGSNFTLKIRSTKLEDSAMYFCASSRDLSHEHFGDGTRLSIL.

The chain employs TRBV12-3 or TRBV12-4 and TRBJ2-7, with D perhaps matching TRBD2 (6 bases). The V gene lost 7 bases and the J gene lost 2 bases, with 15 bases spanning the gap. The CDR3 has 14 amino acids. This CDR3 is CASTPGGDTYEQYF. Here the CDR3 DNA reads TGTGCCAGCACTCCCGGCGGGGATACCTACGAGCAGTACTTC.

Notes on this clonotype: At one boundary the junction diverges from the germline segment, which might be a read error. The chain joins TRBV19 to TRBJ2-3; D is perhaps TRBD2 (5 bases). Germline V CDR1 and CDR2: LNHDA, SQIVND (reference sequence). The CDR3 has 15 residues. CDR3 DNA: TGTGCCAGTACACGGGGAGACGGGGTAGCAGATACGCGGTATTTT. This translates into CASTRGDGVADTRYF.

The gene calls are TRBV7-9 and TRBJ2-1; 8 nucleotides line up with TRBD2. V gave up 6 bases and J gave up 8 bases; unmatched junction bases: 12. CDR1 and CDR2 (germline): SEHNR, FQNEAQ (reference sequence). The length of the CDR3 is 15 residues. CDR3 coding DNA: TGTGCCAGCAGTGATACGGGAGGGTTAACGGATGAGCAGTTCTTC. Its translation is CASSDTGGLTDEQFF.

Ten or more counts support this clonotype. This rearrangement joins TRBV10-3 to TRBJ2-1; 8 bases match TRBD1. The CDR3 is 14 residues long. Germline CDR1 and CDR2: ENHRY and SYGVKD. The J segment lost 10 bases and the V segment lost 0 bases, leaving 5 bases of the junction unmatched. CDR3 nucleotides: TGTGCCATCAGTGAGTCGCAGGGGGCGGTCGAGCAGTTCTTC. It translates to CAISESQGAVEQFF.

This chain joins TRBV20-1 and TRBJ1-2, with 7 bases lining up with TRBD1. V trimming: 5 bases; J trimming: 8 bases; junction bases outside the gene matches: 14. Germline V lookup: CDR1 DFQATT, CDR2 SNEGSKA (reference sequence). The CDR3 consists of 14 residues. The CDR3 DNA reads TGCAGTGCTCCCATCGTACAGGGGTCGAGCGGCTACACCTTC. This gives the protein CSAPIVQGSSGYTF.

Concerning this clonotype: A read error may produce the germline difference seen at one junction end. V usage is TRBV7-9 and J usage is TRBJ1-1; D ambiguous. The CDR3 runs to 14 residues. The germline CDR1 and CDR2 sequences are SEHNR and FQNEAQ (reference sequence). The CDR3 nucleotides are TGTGCCAGCAGCTCGGACTTTTCGTGGACTGAGGCTTTCTTT. Protein sequence: CASSSDFSWTEAFF.

The chain links TRBV4-1 to TRBJ1-2, with D perhaps TRBD1 (5 bases). Germline assignment: CDR1 MGHRA and CDR2 YSYEKL. Trimming left V 4 bases short and J 1 base short, with 16 bases between. CDR3 length: 16 residues. The CDR3 DNA reads as TGCGCCAGCAGCCTGGGACCGGGCGATAATAACTATGGCTACACCTTC. Residues: CASSLGPGDNNYGYTF.

V usage is TRBV2 and J usage is TRBJ1-4; 8 nucleotides line up with TRBD1. Germline CDR1 reads SNHLY; CDR2 reads FYNNEI. This CDR3 spans 15 amino acids. Losses at the gene ends were 6 bases for V and 2 bases for J; bases not matched to a gene: 5. CDR3 sequence: CASRGQVVTNEKLFF. In DNA form, the CDR3 reads TGTGCCAGCAGGGGACAGGTGGTCACTAATGAAAAACTGTTTTTT.

The chain joins TRBV15 to TRBJ2-7; no clear D. V was cut by 3 bases and J by 7 bases, with 16 bases left in between. The germline gives CDR1 LNHNV, CDR2 YYDKDF (reference sequence). The CDR3 is 14 amino acids. The CDR3, as DNA: TGTGCCACCAGCAGTGCCGACTCGCGTGGGGAGCAGTACTTC. Translated: CATSSADSRGEQYF. Based on the CDR3 plus reference TRBV15 and TRBJ2-7, the full variable domain is DAMVIQNPRYQVTQFGKPVTLSCSQTLNHNVMYWYQQKSSQAPKLLFHYYDKDFNNEADTPDNFQSRRPNTSFCFLDIRSPGLGDTAMYLCATSSADSRGEQYFGPGTRLTVT.

This clonotype was detected a few times. The V and J genes are TRBV5-1 and TRBJ2-5; 11 bases map to TRBD2. CDR1 is SGHRS and CDR2 is YFSETQ in the germline V gene. J gave up 5 bases and V 4 bases, and 13 bases lay outside the gene matches. This CDR3 region has 17 residues. The CDR3 sequence: CASSRTSGSTIGETQYF. Written as DNA, the CDR3 is TGCGCCAGCAGCCGCACTAGCGGGAGTACGATTGGGGAGACCCAGTACTTC.

This chain's CDR3 is CASSQEGYGYTF. The DNA for the CDR3 is TGTGCCAGCAGCCAAGAAGGATATGGCTACACCTTC. The genes are TRBV3-1 and TRBJ1-2, with D unclear. The germline V and J ends were trimmed by 0 bases and 5 bases, with 4 bases remaining between them. Looked up from germline, CDR1 is LGHDT and CDR2 is YNNKEL (reference sequence). The CDR3 contains 12 residues.

This clonotype appeared many times. The rearrangement uses TRBV5-1 and TRBJ2-2; D uncertain. Germline CDR1 SGHRS, CDR2 YFSETQ. V lost 5 bases and J lost 3, with 8 bases in between. CDR3 length equals 13 residues. CDR3 bases: TGCGCCAGCAGAGACCAGGACACCGGGGAGCTGTTTTTT. Its translation is CASRDQDTGELFF.

This clonotype appeared once. The chain combines TRBV4-3 with TRBJ2-5, with 10 bases lining up with TRBD2. The J segment lost 4 bases and the V segment lost 0 bases, leaving 5 bases of the junction unmatched. CDR1 is LGHNA, CDR2 YSLEER, per germline. The CDR3 spans 16 residues. DNA of the CDR3: TGCGCCAGCAGCCAAGAGTCAGCGGGGGGGCTAGAGACCCAGTACTTC. Its protein is CASSQESAGGLETQYF.

The chain joins TRBV24-1 to TRBJ2-3, with 7 bases that match TRBD2. This CDR3 is 15 amino acids long. V dropped 7 bases and J dropped 4; count of bases not matched to a gene: 10. Germline V lookup: CDR1 KGHDR, CDR2 SFDVKD. As DNA, the CDR3 is TGTGCCACCAGCTCAGCCCGTCGGGGGGCAGATACGCAGTATTTT. Its translation is CATSSARRGADTQYF.

With respect to this clonotype: A much larger clone sits a single nucleotide away, making a read error possible. Because the CDR3 is missing its conserved closing phenylalanine or tryptophan, this is likely a read error. J is TRBJ1-1 and V is TRBV19; weak D call: TRBD1 (5 bases). The CDR3 is 14 residues long. V was clipped by 6 bases and J by 5 bases, with 16 bases between them. In germline, CDR1 is LNHDA, CDR2 SQIVND (reference sequence). The CDR3 bases are TGTGCCAGTAGGGGGGTATTCCGGGGGACTGAAGCTTTCCTT. Translation gives CASRGVFRGTEAFL.

V is TRBV11-2 and J is TRBJ2-2; 7 positions match TRBD2. CDR3 length equals 15 residues. The V and J ends lost 8 bases and 6 bases, in that order; junction bases with no gene match: 12. The V gene's germline CDR1 is SGHAT and CDR2 FQNNGV. Here the CDR3 reads CASRSGRERAGELFF. In DNA, the CDR3 is TGTGCCAGCCGCTCGGGGCGGGAGAGGGCCGGGGAGCTGTTTTTT.